Given below is one TCR beta chain in context. Its specificity is not known. UMI-tagged 5'RACE template switching yielded the TCR beta cDNA. Following a re-call of the 5' RACE reads, TCRdb has one entry per CDR3 protein and lacks DNA. The sample table sets out about 300,000 distinct CDR3 sequences. The record originates from a study of T cells expressing NK-cell markers. The overall study: Repertoires of TCR beta were obtained from T cells sorted as CD3+CD56+NKG2C+, CD3+CD56+NKG2C- and CD3+CD56-NKG2C+. Study observations and caveats: In about 6 donors, dominant NKG2C+ clonotypes were roughly 1.0-7.5% of CD8+ T cells. These same clonotypes (in a few donors) also led the CD3+CD56-NKG2C+ fraction.

This CDR3 is 16 amino acids long. The germline CDR1 and CDR2 sequences are DFQATT and SNEGSKA (reference sequence). This sequence was found in a woman between 18 and 70 years old in good health. This chain joins TRBV20-1 and TRBJ2-1; the TCRdb call, TRBD2, lacks DNA for checking. Source material: blood T cells: a sorted CD56 or NKG2C T cell subset, CD4+ or CD8+ T cells, or bulk PBMC T cells (not recorded which). CDR3 amino acids: CSAPGLAGGKYNEQFF.